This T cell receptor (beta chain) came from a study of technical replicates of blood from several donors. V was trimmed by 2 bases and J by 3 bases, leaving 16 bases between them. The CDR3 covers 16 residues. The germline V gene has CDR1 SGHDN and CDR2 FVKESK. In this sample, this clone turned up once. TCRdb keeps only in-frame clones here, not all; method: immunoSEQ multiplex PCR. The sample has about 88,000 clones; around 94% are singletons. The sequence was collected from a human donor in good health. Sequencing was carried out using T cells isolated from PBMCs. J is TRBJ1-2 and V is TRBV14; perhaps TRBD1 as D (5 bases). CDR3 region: CASSQLGLTVDYGYTF. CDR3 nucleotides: TGTGCCAGCAGCCAATTAGGGCTGACAGTAGACTATGGCTACACCTTC.